This is a list of T cell receptor beta chains from one sample in a study of T cells expressing NK-cell markers. No DNA is given; TCRdb re-called the 5' RACE reads and lists each CDR3 protein once. The ten top clones account for approximately 1.5%, within a sample of some 440,000 distinct CDR3 sequences. Material for sequencing was blood T cells: a sorted CD56 or NKG2C T cell subset, CD4+ or CD8+ T cells, or bulk PBMC T cells (not recorded which). The origin of the receptors is a woman aged 50 to 65 in good health. Each CDR3 is given with its conserved first and last residue.

V	J	CDR3
TRBV29-1	TRBJ2-3	CSVGAAGTADTQYF
TRBV5-1	TRBJ1-4	CASGLQGASEKLFF
TRBV27	TRBJ2-3	CASSSVRFSTDTQYF
TRBV4-1	TRBJ1-4	CASSQRDSGRVEKLFF
TRBV30	TRBJ1-5	CAWSVPWADRANQPQHF
TRBV20-1	TRBJ2-1	CSARGGAFYNEQFF
TRBV7-9	TRBJ2-4	CASSLVGPTMNIQYF
TRBV14	TRBJ2-1	CASSPTAGGPGEQFF
TRBV12-3/TRBV12-4	TRBJ2-2	CASSLGQTSTGELFF
TRBV12-3/TRBV12-4	TRBJ1-1	CASSWDRGTEAFF
TRBV20-1	TRBJ2-2	CSAREAGRNTGELFF
TRBV15	TRBJ1-2	CATSRQGNYGYTF
TRBV29-1	TRBJ2-2	CSVEVTSGRPTGELFF
TRBV20-1	TRBJ2-7	CSAARYSVDEQYF
TRBV6-1	TRBJ1-2	CASSGGVFQNYGYTF
TRBV20-1	TRBJ2-1	CSAVGTSETYNEQFF
TRBV12-3/TRBV12-4	TRBJ2-3	CASRRAGDRADTQYF
TRBV7-8	TRBJ1-5	CASSPREHSNQPQHF
TRBV12-3/TRBV12-4	TRBJ2-1	CASNLLAGVSNEQFF
TRBV7-9	TRBJ2-5	CASSLGSSGRAGQETQYF
TRBV24-1	TRBJ1-2	CATKAGANYGYTF
TRBV11-3	TRBJ2-4	CASSLGRFAKNIQYF
TRBV27	TRBJ2-2	CASTYGTPNTGELFF
TRBV24-1	TRBJ2-5	CATQGLEETQYF
TRBV11-2	TRBJ1-1	CASSLGGAGNTEAFF
TRBV6-6	TRBJ2-4	CASSYLAVLAKNIQYF
TRBV24-1	TRBJ2-2	CATSDLRQGLTTGELFF
TRBV12-3/TRBV12-4	TRBJ2-1	CASTPGQAYNEQFF
TRBV13	TRBJ1-1	CASSGRTGGISTEAFF
TRBV5-1	TRBJ2-2	CASLGTSGRPGELFF
TRBV4-1	TRBJ1-1	CASSQDPLALTGNQNTEAFF
TRBV11-3	TRBJ1-1	CASSPGGAPEAFF
TRBV2	TRBJ2-1	CASRALAGGFDEQFF
TRBV29-1	TRBJ1-4	CSVGGAGEKLFF
TRBV12-3/TRBV12-4	TRBJ1-4	CASSHGTEKLFF
TRBV19	TRBJ2-5	CASSTGVSQYF
TRBV10-3	TRBJ2-7	CAISESFRSYEQYF
TRBV20-1	TRBJ1-4	CSAWDRGLSNEKLFF
TRBV27	TRBJ1-1	CASRKEMNTEAFF
TRBV25-1	TRBJ2-5	CASSLDLGSTQYF
TRBV12-3/TRBV12-4	TRBJ2-1	CASSFRVGRNEQFF
TRBV9	TRBJ2-1	CASSVVNSGSNEQFF
TRBV20-1	TRBJ2-6	CSAREEYPSSGANVLTF
TRBV6-5	TRBJ1-6	CASSRPQAGGSPLHF
TRBV10-3	TRBJ2-5	CAISESRSGETQYF
TRBV4-1	TRBJ1-1	CASSHAYRGNTEAFF
TRBV5-1	TRBJ1-1	CASSLEGAEAFF
TRBV12-3/TRBV12-4	TRBJ2-1	CASSLRPASGRRTQFF
TRBV7-9	TRBJ2-6	CASSPAGGGANVLTF
TRBV2	TRBJ2-1	CASSKGLAGGHEQFF
TRBV27	TRBJ2-3	CASSSGTSDMQYF
TRBV5-5	TRBJ2-7	CASRASGTGKVYEQYF
TRBV20-1	TRBJ2-3	CSARDPRPGDTQYF
TRBV20-1	TRBJ2-3	CSARDFRLAGVGSKRGRTDTQYF
TRBV20-1	TRBJ1-5	CSARGGQSYSNQPQHF
TRBV4-2	TRBJ2-3	CASSPLAGDPDTQYF